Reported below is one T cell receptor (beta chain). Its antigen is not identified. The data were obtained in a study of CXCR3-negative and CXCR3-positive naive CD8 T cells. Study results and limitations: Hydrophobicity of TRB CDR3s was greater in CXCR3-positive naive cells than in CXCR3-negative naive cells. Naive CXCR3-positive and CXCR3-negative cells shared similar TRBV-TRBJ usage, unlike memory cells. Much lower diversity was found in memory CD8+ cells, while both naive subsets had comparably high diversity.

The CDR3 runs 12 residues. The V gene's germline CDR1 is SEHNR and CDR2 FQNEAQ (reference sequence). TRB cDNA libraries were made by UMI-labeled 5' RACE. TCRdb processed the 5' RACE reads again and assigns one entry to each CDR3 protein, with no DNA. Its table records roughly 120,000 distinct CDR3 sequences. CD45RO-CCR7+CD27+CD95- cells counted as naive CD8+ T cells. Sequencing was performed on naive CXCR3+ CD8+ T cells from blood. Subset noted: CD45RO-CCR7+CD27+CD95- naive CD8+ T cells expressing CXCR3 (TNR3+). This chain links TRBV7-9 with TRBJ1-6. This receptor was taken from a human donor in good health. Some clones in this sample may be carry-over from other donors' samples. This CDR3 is CASRKQNSPLHF.